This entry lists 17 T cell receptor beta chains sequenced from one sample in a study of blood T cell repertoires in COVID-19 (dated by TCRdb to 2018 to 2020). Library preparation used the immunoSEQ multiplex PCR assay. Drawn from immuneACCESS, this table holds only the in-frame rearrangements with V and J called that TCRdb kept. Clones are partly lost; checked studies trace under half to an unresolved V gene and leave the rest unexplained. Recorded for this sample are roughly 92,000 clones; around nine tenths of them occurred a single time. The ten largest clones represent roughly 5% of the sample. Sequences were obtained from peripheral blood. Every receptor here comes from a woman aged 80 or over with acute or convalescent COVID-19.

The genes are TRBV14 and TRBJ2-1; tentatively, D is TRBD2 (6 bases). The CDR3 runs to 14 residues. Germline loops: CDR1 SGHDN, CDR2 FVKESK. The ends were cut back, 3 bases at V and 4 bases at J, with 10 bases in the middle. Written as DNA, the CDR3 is TGTGCCAGCAGCCAGGGGACTGTGTACAATGAGCAGTTCTTC. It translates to CASSQGTVYNEQFF.

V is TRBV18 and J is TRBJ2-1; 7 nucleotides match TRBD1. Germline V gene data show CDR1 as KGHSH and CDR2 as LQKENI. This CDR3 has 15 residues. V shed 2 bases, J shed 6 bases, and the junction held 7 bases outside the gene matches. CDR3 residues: CASSPSTGVPNEQFF. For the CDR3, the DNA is TGTGCCAGCTCACCATCCACAGGGGTGCCCAATGAGCAGTTCTTC.

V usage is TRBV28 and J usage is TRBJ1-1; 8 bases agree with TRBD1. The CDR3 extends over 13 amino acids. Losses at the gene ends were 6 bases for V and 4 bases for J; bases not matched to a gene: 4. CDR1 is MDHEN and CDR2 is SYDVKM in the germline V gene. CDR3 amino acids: CASSSDRATEAFF. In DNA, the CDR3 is TGTGCCAGCAGCTCGGACAGGGCCACTGAAGCTTTCTTT. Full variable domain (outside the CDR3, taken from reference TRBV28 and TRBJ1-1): DVKVTQSSRYLVKRTGEKVFLECVQDMDHENMFWYRQDPGLGLRLIYFSYDVKMKEKGDIPEGYSVSREKKERFSLILESASTNQTSMYLCASSSDRATEAFFGQGTRLTVV.

DNA of the CDR3: TGTGCCAGCAGCTTAGGGGGGCTTAATGAGCAGTTCTTC. This translates into CASSLGGLNEQFF. The chain couples TRBV11-1 to TRBJ2-1; a possible D gene is TRBD1 (6 bases). V lost 1 base to trimming and J lost 7 bases, with 8 bases between them. This CDR3 contains 13 residues. Germline CDR1 reads SGHAT; CDR2 reads FQDESV (reference sequence).

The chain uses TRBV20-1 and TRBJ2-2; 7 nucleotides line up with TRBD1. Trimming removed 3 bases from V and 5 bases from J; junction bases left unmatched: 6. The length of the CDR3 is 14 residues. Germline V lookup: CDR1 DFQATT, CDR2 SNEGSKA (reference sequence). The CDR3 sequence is CSASVGGQTGELFF. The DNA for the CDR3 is TGCAGTGCTAGTGTAGGGGGCCAAACCGGGGAGCTGTTTTTT.

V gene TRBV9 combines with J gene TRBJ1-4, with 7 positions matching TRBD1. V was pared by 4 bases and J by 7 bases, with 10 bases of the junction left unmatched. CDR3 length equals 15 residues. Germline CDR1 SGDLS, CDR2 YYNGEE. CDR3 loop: CASSSQTGYSEKLFF. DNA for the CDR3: TGTGCCAGCAGCTCTCAGACAGGGTACTCTGAAAAACTGTTTTTT.

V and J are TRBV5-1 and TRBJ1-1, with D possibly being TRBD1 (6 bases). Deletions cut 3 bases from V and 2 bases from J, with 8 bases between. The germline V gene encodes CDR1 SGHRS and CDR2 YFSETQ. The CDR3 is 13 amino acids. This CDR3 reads CASSWTANTEAFF. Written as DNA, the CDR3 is TGCGCCAGCAGCTGGACAGCAAACACTGAAGCTTTCTTT.

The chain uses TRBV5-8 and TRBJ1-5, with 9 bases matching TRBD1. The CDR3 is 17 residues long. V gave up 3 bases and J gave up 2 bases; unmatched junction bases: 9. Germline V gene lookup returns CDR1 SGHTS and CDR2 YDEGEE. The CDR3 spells CASSWDRDSRGNQPQHF. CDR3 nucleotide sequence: TGTGCCAGCAGCTGGGACAGGGATTCTAGGGGCAATCAGCCCCAGCATTTT.

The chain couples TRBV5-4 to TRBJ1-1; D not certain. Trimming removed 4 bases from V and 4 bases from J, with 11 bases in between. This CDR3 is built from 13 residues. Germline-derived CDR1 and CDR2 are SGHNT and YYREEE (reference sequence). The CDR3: CASSLAAGTEAFF. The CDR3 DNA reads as TGTGCCAGCAGCCTGGCGGCGGGCACTGAAGCTTTCTTT.

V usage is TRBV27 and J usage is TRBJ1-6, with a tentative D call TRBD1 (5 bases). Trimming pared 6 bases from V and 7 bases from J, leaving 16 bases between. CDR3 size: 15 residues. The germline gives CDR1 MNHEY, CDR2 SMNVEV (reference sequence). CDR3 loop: CASSLIRDANSPLHF. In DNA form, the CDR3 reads TGTGCCAGCAGCCTCATCAGGGATGCGAATTCACCCCTCCACTTT.

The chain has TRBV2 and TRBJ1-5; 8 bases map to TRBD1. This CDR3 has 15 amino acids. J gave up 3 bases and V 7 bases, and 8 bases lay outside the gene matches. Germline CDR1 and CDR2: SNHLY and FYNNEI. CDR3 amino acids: CASTGGQAPNQPQHF. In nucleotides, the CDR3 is TGTGCCAGCACGGGGGGACAGGCGCCCAATCAGCCCCAGCATTTT. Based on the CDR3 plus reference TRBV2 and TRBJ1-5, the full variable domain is EPEVTQTPSHQVTQMGQEVILRCVPISNHLYFYWYRQILGQKVEFLVSFYNNEISEKSEIFDDQFSVERPDGSNFTLKIRSTKLEDSAMYFCASTGGQAPNQPQHFGDGTRLSIL.

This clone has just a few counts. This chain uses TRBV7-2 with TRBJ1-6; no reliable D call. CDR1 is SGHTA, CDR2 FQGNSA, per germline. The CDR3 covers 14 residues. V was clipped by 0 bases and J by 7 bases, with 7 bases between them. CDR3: CASSLARLNSPLHF. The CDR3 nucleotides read TGTGCCAGCAGCTTAGCGCGGTTGAATTCACCCCTCCACTTT.

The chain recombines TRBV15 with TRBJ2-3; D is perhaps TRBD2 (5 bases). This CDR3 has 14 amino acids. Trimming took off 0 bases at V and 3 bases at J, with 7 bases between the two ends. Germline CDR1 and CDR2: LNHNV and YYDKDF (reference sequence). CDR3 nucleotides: TGTGCCACCAGCAGAGATCGGGGTACAGATACGCAGTATTTT. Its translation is CATSRDRGTDTQYF.

CDR3 DNA sequence: TGTGCCAGCAGCCGAGAGACAGGGATGAACACTGAAGCTTTCTTT. Translated, it gives CASSRETGMNTEAFF. V usage is TRBV14 and J usage is TRBJ1-1; 7 bases map to TRBD1. Germline assignment: CDR1 SGHDN and CDR2 FVKESK. The CDR3 covers 15 residues. The V and J ends lost 4 bases and 0 bases, in that order; junction bases with no gene match: 5.

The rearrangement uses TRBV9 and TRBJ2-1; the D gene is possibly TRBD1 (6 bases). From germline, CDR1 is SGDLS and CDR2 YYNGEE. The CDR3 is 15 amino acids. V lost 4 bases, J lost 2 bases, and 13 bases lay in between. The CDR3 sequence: CASSPRTETYNEQFF. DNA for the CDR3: TGTGCCAGCAGCCCCCGGACAGAAACCTACAATGAGCAGTTCTTC.

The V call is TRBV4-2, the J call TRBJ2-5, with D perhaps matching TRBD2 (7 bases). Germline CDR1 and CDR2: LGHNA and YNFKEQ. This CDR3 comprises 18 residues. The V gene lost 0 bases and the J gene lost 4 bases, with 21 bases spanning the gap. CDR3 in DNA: TGTGCCAGCAGCCAAGAGAGGGGCGGGGGCGTAAATGTAGAGACCCAGTACTTC. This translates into CASSQERGGGVNVETQYF.

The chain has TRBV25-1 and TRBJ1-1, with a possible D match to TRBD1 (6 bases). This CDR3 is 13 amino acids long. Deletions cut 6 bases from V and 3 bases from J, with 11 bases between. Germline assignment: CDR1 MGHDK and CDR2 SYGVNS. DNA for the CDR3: TGTGCCAGCAGCCAAGCAGGGGACACTGAAGCTTTCTTT. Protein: CASSQAGDTEAFF.